This is a list of T cell receptor beta chains from one sample in a study of regulatory T cells in long-lasting Graves disease. TCRdb reprocessed the multiplex PCR reads via MiXCR and lists one record per CDR3 protein. The table lists roughly 470,000 distinct CDR3 sequences, about a fifth of them singletons, with over 7.5% in the top ten. The sequencing used peripheral blood mononuclear cells (PBMCs), collected when the disease was refractory, from a patient treated with antithyroid drugs. The receptors shown here come from a female donor with Graves disease. Each CDR3 is given with its conserved first and last residue. Each record gives: CDR3 protein, J gene, clone size, V gene. The size entry is marked missing in some rows and otherwise reads once, few, many or a size class.

cdr3_aa: CASSPAGTGNEQYF
j_call: TRBJ2-7
clone_size: -
v_call: TRBV28

cdr3_aa: CASSTGAINTGELFF
j_call: TRBJ2-2
clone_size: many
v_call: TRBV19

cdr3_aa: CASSLVKGLTYEQYF
j_call: TRBJ2-7
clone_size: many
v_call: TRBV11-2

cdr3_aa: CASSQDGSGANYEQYF
j_call: TRBJ2-7
clone_size: -
v_call: TRBV4-3

cdr3_aa: CASSFGTSGHYEQYF
j_call: TRBJ2-7
clone_size: -
v_call: TRBV7-9

cdr3_aa: CASSSRTGALTDTQYF
j_call: TRBJ2-3
clone_size: few
v_call: TRBV28

cdr3_aa: CASSGGAGYGYTF
j_call: TRBJ1-2
clone_size: many
v_call: TRBV2

cdr3_aa: CASSSEEYNYGYTF
j_call: TRBJ1-2
clone_size: few
v_call: TRBV5-1

cdr3_aa: CSARSSRGDYGYTF
j_call: TRBJ1-2
clone_size: many
v_call: TRBV20-1

cdr3_aa: CASTKQGAREKLFF
j_call: TRBJ1-4
clone_size: many
v_call: TRBV28

cdr3_aa: CASTGQGWYEQYF
j_call: TRBJ2-7
clone_size: many
v_call: TRBV28

cdr3_aa: CASSKAGEGTDTQYF
j_call: TRBJ2-3
clone_size: -
v_call: TRBV5-5

cdr3_aa: CASGRGPRGTEAFF
j_call: TRBJ1-1
clone_size: few
v_call: TRBV9

cdr3_aa: CTSSGTGVEKLFF
j_call: TRBJ1-4
clone_size: -
v_call: TRBV25-1

cdr3_aa: CASSLEGGRSLEQYF
j_call: TRBJ2-7
clone_size: -
v_call: TRBV7-9

cdr3_aa: CSASRVTYGYTF
j_call: TRBJ1-2
clone_size: -
v_call: TRBV20-1

cdr3_aa: CSVTQGMNQPQHF
j_call: TRBJ1-5
clone_size: many
v_call: TRBV29-1

cdr3_aa: CASQPGLAGRETQYF
j_call: TRBJ2-5
clone_size: -
v_call: TRBV19

cdr3_aa: CASGGLGGTGELFF
j_call: TRBJ2-2
clone_size: -
v_call: TRBV27

cdr3_aa: CASSLDRAGESYEQYF
j_call: TRBJ2-7
clone_size: many
v_call: TRBV11-2

cdr3_aa: CASSAGTGGSNQPQHF
j_call: TRBJ1-5
clone_size: many
v_call: TRBV12-3/TRBV12-4

cdr3_aa: CAIAHGIIYNEQFF
j_call: TRBJ2-1
clone_size: -
v_call: TRBV10-3

cdr3_aa: CASSPFEGQGELFF
j_call: TRBJ2-2
clone_size: few
v_call: TRBV6-1

cdr3_aa: CASSLELGRAYNEQFF
j_call: TRBJ2-1
clone_size: -
v_call: TRBV12-3/TRBV12-4

cdr3_aa: CASSPRAGSSYEQYF
j_call: TRBJ2-7
clone_size: many
v_call: TRBV7-6

cdr3_aa: CASSLSRAQETQYF
j_call: TRBJ2-5
clone_size: many
v_call: TRBV7-2

cdr3_aa: CSVETPDGRSYEQYF
j_call: TRBJ2-7
clone_size: many
v_call: TRBV29-1

cdr3_aa: CASSLRPGGQETQYF
j_call: TRBJ2-5
clone_size: many
v_call: TRBV28